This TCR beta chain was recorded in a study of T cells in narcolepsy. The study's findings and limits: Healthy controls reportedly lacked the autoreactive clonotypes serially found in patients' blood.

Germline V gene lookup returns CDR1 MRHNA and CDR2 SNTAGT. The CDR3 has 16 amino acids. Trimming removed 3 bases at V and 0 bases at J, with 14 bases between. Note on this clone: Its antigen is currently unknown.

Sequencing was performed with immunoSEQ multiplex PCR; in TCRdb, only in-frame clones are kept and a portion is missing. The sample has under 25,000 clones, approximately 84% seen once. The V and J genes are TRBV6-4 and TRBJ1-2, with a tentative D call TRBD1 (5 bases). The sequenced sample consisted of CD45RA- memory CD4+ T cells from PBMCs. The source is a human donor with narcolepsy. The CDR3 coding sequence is TGTGCCAGCAGTGAACGGGGCGACCCTACTAACTATGGCTACACCTTC. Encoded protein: CASSERGDPTNYGYTF.